The present entry profiles one T cell receptor (beta chain) with its context. This sample is part of a study of blood T cell repertoires in COVID-19. In the source study's methods: Researchers report that nucleated cell counts were estimated from reference gene primer amplification. Data came from immunoSEQ multiplex PCR; TCRdb stores just in-frame clones and leaves some out. V, J and clone size were drawn from that table, and D and trimming were deduced from the DNA. This table has about 440,000 clones, roughly 91% appearing once. The origin of this receptor is a woman aged 30 to 39 with acute or convalescent COVID-19. Sequencing used peripheral blood.

The CDR3 bases are TGCGCCAGCAGCTATGGGGACAGCTCCTACGAGCAGTACTTC. Its translation: CASSYGDSSYEQYF. The chain joins TRBV5-1 to TRBJ2-7; 7 bases are shared with TRBD1. Germline trimming cut 3 bases from V and 0 bases from J; bases unmatched to any gene: 3. CDR3 length: 14 residues. Per the germline V gene, CDR1 is SGHRS and CDR2 is YFSETQ.